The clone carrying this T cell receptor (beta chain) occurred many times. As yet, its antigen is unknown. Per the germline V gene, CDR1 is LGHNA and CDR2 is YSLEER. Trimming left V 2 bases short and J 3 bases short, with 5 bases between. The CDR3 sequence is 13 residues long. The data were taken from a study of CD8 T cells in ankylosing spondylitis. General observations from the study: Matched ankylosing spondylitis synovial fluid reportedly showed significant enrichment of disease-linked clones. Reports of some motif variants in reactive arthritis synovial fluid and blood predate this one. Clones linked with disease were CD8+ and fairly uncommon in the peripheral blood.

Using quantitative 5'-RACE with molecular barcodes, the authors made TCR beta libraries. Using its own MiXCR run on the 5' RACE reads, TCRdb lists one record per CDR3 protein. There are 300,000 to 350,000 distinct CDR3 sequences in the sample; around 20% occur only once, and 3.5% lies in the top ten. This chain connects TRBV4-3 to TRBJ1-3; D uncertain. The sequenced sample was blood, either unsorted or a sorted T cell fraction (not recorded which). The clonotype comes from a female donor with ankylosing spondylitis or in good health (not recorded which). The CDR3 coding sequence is TGCGCCAGCAGCCAATTATTTGGAAACACCATATATTTT. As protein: CASSQLFGNTIYF.